This T cell receptor (beta chain) is drawn from a study of blood T cell repertoires in COVID-19. The overall study: Sources were T cells, B-cell-depleted T cells, or PBMCs; the material itself was cDNA or gDNA.

The table lists this clone with a few counts. Sequencing was performed with immunoSEQ multiplex PCR; in TCRdb, only in-frame clones are kept and a portion is missing. The sample lists under 200,000 clones, around 87% occurring once. The CDR3 runs 13 residues. V lost 2 bases, J lost 8 bases, and 5 bases stayed unmatched. Per germline, CDR1 SGHKS and CDR2 YYEKEE (reference sequence). The genes are TRBV5-5 and TRBJ1-2, with 8 bases matching TRBD1. This receptor was taken from a woman in her thirties or forties in a cohort exposed to, infected with or recovered from COVID-19 (not recorded which). Sequencing used PBMCs or T cells enriched from blood (not recorded which). The DNA of the CDR3 is TGTGCCAGCAGCTTCGGGACAGGTGGAGGCTACACCTTC. Protein sequence: CASSFGTGGGYTF.